The 9 T cell receptor beta chains in this list originate from one sample, sequenced in a study of T cells in Graves' hyperthyroidism and ophthalmopathy. Amplification yielded TCR beta CDR3 regions, with RNA transcripts as the source. During a first-round RT-PCR of the TCR CDR3, the HTBI primer set was used. Via MiXCR, TCRdb re-called the multiplex PCR reads, giving one row per CDR3 protein. The sample lists under 750,000 distinct CDR3 sequences, 15% to 20% occurring once. Material for sequencing was blood. These receptors all stem from a woman between 45 and 60 years old with Graves' hyperthyroidism that later progressed to Graves' ophthalmopathy.

This clonotype occurred many times. This sequence joins TRBV20-1 and TRBJ1-1; D remains unclear. This CDR3 comprises 11 residues. Per the germline V gene, CDR1 is DFQATT and CDR2 is SNEGSKA (reference sequence). The V end lost 7 bases, the J end lost 1 base, and 7 bases lay between the germline ends. CDR3 residues: CSVGRNTEAFF. The DNA of the CDR3 is TGCAGTGTTGGCAGGAACACTGAAGCTTTCTTT.

The V and J genes are TRBV29-1 and TRBJ2-7; D is unresolved. This CDR3 spans 11 amino acids. Germline CDR1 is SQVTM and CDR2 is ANQGSEA. With 6 bases removed from V and 6 bases from J, the gap between germline ends came to 12 bases. The CDR3 sequence: CSVFGVTEQYF. The CDR3, as DNA: TGCAGCGTATTTGGGGTTACCGAGCAGTACTTC.

The CDR3: CASSPTGEGASYEQYF. DNA of the CDR3: TGTGCCAGTAGTCCCACAGGGGAAGGAGCTTCCTACGAGCAGTACTTC. The V call is TRBV19, the J call TRBJ2-7; 7 bases fit TRBD1. CDR3 length: 16 amino acids. The V gene end was trimmed by 5 bases and the J gene end by 1 base; junction bases not matched to a gene: 11. Germline V CDR1 and CDR2: LNHDA, SQIVND (reference sequence).

This chain links TRBV10-3 with TRBJ2-1; no clear D. V was trimmed by 6 bases and J by 6 bases, leaving 12 bases between them. Germline values: CDR1 ENHRY, CDR2 SYGVKD. The CDR3 spans 13 residues. The CDR3 nucleotides are TGTGCCATCAGCCCCTCCACCGCCAATGAGCAGTTCTTC. Protein sequence: CAISPSTANEQFF.

This clonotype was detected many times. The chain has TRBV20-1 and TRBJ1-1, with 7 nucleotides matching TRBD1. Germline CDR1 reads DFQATT; CDR2 reads SNEGSKA (reference sequence). CDR3 size: 12 residues. The V gene end was trimmed by 6 bases and the J gene end by 6 bases; junction bases not matched to a gene: 7. CDR3 DNA sequence: TGCAGTGCCGGGACAGCGAAGGCTGAAGCTTTCTTT. Amino acid sequence: CSAGTAKAEAFF.

The V gene is TRBV18, the J gene TRBJ1-4; D not certain. Germline V gives CDR1 KGHSH, CDR2 LQKENI. The ends were cut back, 1 base at V and 1 base at J, with 10 bases in the middle. The CDR3 runs 16 residues. CDR3 sequence (DNA): TGTGCCAGCTCACCACTTGGTAGTATAACTAATGAAAAACTGTTTTTT. Its protein is CASSPLGSITNEKLFF.

The rearrangement links TRBV6-9 to TRBJ2-5; no clear D gene. CDR1 is MNHGY and CDR2 is SVAAGI in the germline V gene. This CDR3 has 13 amino acids. Trimming stripped 5 bases from V and 5 bases from J, with 12 bases between. CDR3 region: CASSIPGWETQYF. The CDR3 DNA follows: TGTGCCAGCAGTATTCCGGGTTGGGAGACCCAGTACTTC.

The genes are TRBV7-9 and TRBJ1-4; D call uncertain. Germline values: CDR1 SEHNR, CDR2 FQNEAQ (reference sequence). V lost 7 bases and J lost 3, with 24 bases in between. The CDR3 covers 18 residues. The CDR3 protein is CASTLGEGRLLANEKLFF. The CDR3 coding sequence is TGTGCCAGCACGCTTGGGGAGGGTCGGTTATTGGCTAATGAAAAACTGTTTTTT.

This chain joins TRBV20-1 and TRBJ2-1; the D gene is possibly TRBD1 (6 bases). The V gene lost 0 bases and the J gene lost 1 base, with 10 bases spanning the gap. Looked up from germline, CDR1 is DFQATT and CDR2 is SNEGSKA (reference sequence). This CDR3 spans 15 amino acids. CDR3 residues: CSARDTGTSYNEQFF. The CDR3 nucleotides read TGCAGTGCTAGAGATACAGGGACATCCTACAATGAGCAGTTCTTC.